This is a list of T cell receptor beta chains from one sample in a study of blood T cell repertoires in COVID-19. The repertoire was sequenced with immunoSEQ multiplex PCR; TCRdb's copy has only in-frame clones and lacks some. Of 200,000 or so clones detected, roughly 86% appear once; the ten largest clones hold roughly 2.5%. Sequenced input: peripheral blood. Receptors originate from a woman aged 55 to 70 with acute or convalescent COVID-19. The CDR3 runs from the conserved cysteine through the conserved F or W. Each record gives: J gene, D gene, clone size, V gene, CDR3 DNA, CDR3 protein. D genes are given only for firm matches. Expanded clones are given a class, and other clones once, few, many or no size at all.

TRBJ2-7 | NA | few | TRBV20-1 | TGCAGTGCTAGTGGGTCTCGGAGCGGAGCCTACGAGCAGTACTTC | CSASGSRSGAYEQYF
TRBJ2-1 | NA | NA | TRBV11-2 | TGTGCCAGCAGCTTAGCGGACTACTCCTACAATGAGCAGTTCTTC | CASSLADYSYNEQFF
TRBJ2-5 | NA | NA | TRBV2 | TGTGCCAGCACCCTTGGGGGAGGTCAAGAGACCCAGTACTTC | CASTLGGGQETQYF
TRBJ1-4 | TRBD1 | NA | TRBV7-2 | TGTGCCAGCAGCTCGGGACAGGTTAATGAAAAACTGTTTTTT | CASSSGQVNEKLFF
TRBJ2-2 | NA | NA | TRBV7-6 | TGTGCCAGCGCTGGAGGGGCCTTCTTCACCGGGGAGCTGTTTTTT | CASAGGAFFTGELFF
TRBJ2-2 | TRBD2 | NA | TRBV19 | TGTGCCAGTCGCCCGGGCGGGAGCCCCGGGGAGCTGTTTTTT | CASRPGGSPGELFF
TRBJ1-2 | NA | NA | TRBV9 | TGTGCCAGCAGCTTCCAGTCCTTTAACTACACCTTC | CASSFQSFNYTF
TRBJ1-1 | TRBD1 | once | TRBV19 | TGTGCCAGTAGTATCAGGGCAGGGGGCTCTGAAGCTTTCTTT | CASSIRAGGSEAFF
TRBJ1-1 | NA | NA | TRBV10-1 | TGCGCCAGCAGCTTTGGAGAGAACACTGAAGCTTTCTTT | CASSFGENTEAFF
TRBJ1-2 | TRBD1 | NA | TRBV2 | TGTGCCAGCAGGCGGGACAGCCCTAACTATGGCTACACCTTC | CASRRDSPNYGYTF
TRBJ1-3 | TRBD1 | NA | TRBV11-2 | TGTGCCAGCAGCCCACGGGACAGTCCCTACTCTGGAAACACCATATATTTT | CASSPRDSPYSGNTIYF
TRBJ2-2 | TRBD2 | NA | TRBV5-4 | TGTGCCAGCAGCCCGACTAGCGGGGTCACCGGGGAGCTGTTTTTT | CASSPTSGVTGELFF
TRBJ2-7 | TRBD2 | NA | TRBV18 | TGTGCCAGCTCACCCCTATCCGGACTAGCGGAGTACGAGCAGTACTTC | CASSPLSGLAEYEQYF
TRBJ2-1 | NA | NA | TRBV5-1 | TGCGCCAGCAGAAGGGGTGAGAGGGGGATAAATGAGCAGTTCTTC | CASRRGERGINEQFF
TRBJ2-7 | NA | once | TRBV12-5 | TGTGCTAGTGGTTTGGTACAGTTGGATCCCTACGAGCAGTACTTC | CASGLVQLDPYEQYF
TRBJ2-7 | TRBD1 | NA | TRBV15 | TGTGCCACCAGATACCTACTGGGACAGGGTTACGAGCAGTACTTC | CATRYLLGQGYEQYF
TRBJ2-5 | NA | NA | TRBV11-2 | TGTGCCAGCAGCTTTCAGGGGCGGGTCGAGACCCAGTACTTC | CASSFQGRVETQYF
TRBJ2-2 | NA | NA | TRBV27 | TGTGCCAGCAGTTTAGGGGGGACAGTTCGACGCTTTAACACCGGGGAGCTGTTTTTT | CASSLGGTVRRFNTGELFF
TRBJ2-1 | NA | NA | TRBV6-1 | TGTGCCAGCAGTGACCAGAACTACAATGAGCAGTTCTTC | CASSDQNYNEQFF
TRBJ2-7 | NA | NA | TRBV5-4 | TGTGCCAGCAGGCTTGGCCAGGGCCTCGAGCAGTACTTC | CASRLGQGLEQYF
TRBJ2-7 | NA | NA | TRBV7-2 | TGTGCCAGCAGCTTAGAAGCGAGTCCATTCTACGAGCAGTACTTC | CASSLEASPFYEQYF
TRBJ2-7 | TRBD2 | NA | TRBV9 | TGTGCCAGCAGCGTAGGCCCAGCGGGAGTGGGCGAGCAGTACTTC | CASSVGPAGVGEQYF